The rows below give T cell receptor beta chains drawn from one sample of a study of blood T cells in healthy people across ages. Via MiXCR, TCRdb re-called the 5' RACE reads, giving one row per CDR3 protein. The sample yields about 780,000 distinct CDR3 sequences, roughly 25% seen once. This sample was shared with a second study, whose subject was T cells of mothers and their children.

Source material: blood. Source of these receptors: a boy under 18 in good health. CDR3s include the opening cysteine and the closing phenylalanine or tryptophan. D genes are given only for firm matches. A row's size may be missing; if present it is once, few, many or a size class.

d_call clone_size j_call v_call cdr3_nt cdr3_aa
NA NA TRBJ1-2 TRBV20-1 TGCAGTGCTATCCAAATTGCGAGCCCTCCTGGCTACACCTTC CSAIQIASPPGYTF
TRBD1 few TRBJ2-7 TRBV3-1 TGTGCCAGCGGACAGGTTTCCAACGAGCAGTACTTC CASGQVSNEQYF
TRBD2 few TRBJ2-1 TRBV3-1 TGTGCCAGCAGCCATGTCGGACTAGCGGGGGGGGCCAATGAGCAGTTCTTC CASSHVGLAGGANEQFF
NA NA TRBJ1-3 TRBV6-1 TGTGCCAGCAGACACATTGGGTTGTCTGGAAACACCATATATTTT CASRHIGLSGNTIYF
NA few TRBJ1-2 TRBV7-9 TGTGCCAGCAGCTTATCCGGGTACTATGGCTACACCTTC CASSLSGYYGYTF
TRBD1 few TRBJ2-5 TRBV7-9 TGTGCCAGCAGCGTTGGGACAGGCTGGAGAGAGACCCAGTACTTC CASSVGTGWRETQYF
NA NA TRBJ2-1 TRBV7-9 TGTGCCAGCCAGGGACGGGGCAGCTCCTACAATGAGCAGTTCTTC CASQGRGSSYNEQFF
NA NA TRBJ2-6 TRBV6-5 TGTGCCACTGCGGGTTACTCTGGGGCCAACGTCCTGACTTTC CATAGYSGANVLTF
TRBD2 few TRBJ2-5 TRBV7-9 TGTGCCAGCAGACTAGCGGGGGGACCCAAAGAGACCCAGTACTTC CASRLAGGPKETQYF
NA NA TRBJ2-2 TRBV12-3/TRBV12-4 TGTGCCAGCAGTCCCTCAGCCCAGGTCGGGGAGCTGTTTTTT CASSPSAQVGELFF
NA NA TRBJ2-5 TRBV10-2 TGCGCCAGCAGTGGGTTACCGGGTCAACAAGAGACCCAGTACTTC CASSGLPGQQETQYF
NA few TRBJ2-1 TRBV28 TGTGCCAGCAGTTTTGTCCCGAGCTCCTACAATGAGCAGTTCTTC CASSFVPSSYNEQFF
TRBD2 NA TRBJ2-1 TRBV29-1 TGCAGCGTTGAGCGGGGGGGCTACAATGAGCAGTTCTTC CSVERGGYNEQFF
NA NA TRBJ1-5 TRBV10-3 TGTGCCATCAGCGCATCAGATGGCTATCAGCCCCAGCATTTT CAISASDGYQPQHF
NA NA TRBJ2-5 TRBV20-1 TGCAGTGCTAGAGTGGCGGGGCATTACCGAGAGACCCAGTACTTC CSARVAGHYRETQYF
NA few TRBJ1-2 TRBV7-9 TGTGCCAGCAGCGACTTCTACTATCGCTACACCTTC CASSDFYYRYTF
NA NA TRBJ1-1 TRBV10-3 TGTGCCATCAGGCCCCAACAGGGAAGCACTGAAGCTTTCTTT CAIRPQQGSTEAFF
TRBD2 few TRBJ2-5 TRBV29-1 TGCAGCGTTGAAGAGGGGCAAAATAGCGGGGGGGCAGAGACCCAGTACTTC CSVEEGQNSGGAETQYF
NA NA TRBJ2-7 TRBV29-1 TGCAGCGTAGACTCCCCCCTAGGGAACGAGCAGTACTTC CSVDSPLGNEQYF
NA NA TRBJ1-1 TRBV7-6 TGTGCCAGCAGCTTAGGCAGATCCAACACTGAAGCTTTCTTT CASSLGRSNTEAFF
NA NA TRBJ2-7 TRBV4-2 TGTGCCAGCAGCCAAGATCGAGACGGAGCGCACTCCTACGAGCAGTACTTC CASSQDRDGAHSYEQYF
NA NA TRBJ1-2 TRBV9 TGTGCCAGCGGGCCTAATGGCTACACCTTC CASGPNGYTF
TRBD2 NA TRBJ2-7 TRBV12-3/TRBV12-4 TGTGCCAGCAGCCCCTCCGTCGGAGCGGGGGGCTACAAGCAGTACTTC CASSPSVGAGGYKQYF
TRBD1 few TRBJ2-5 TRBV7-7 TGTGCCAGCAGCCTCAGACAGGGGGCAACGGAGACCCAGTACTTC CASSLRQGATETQYF
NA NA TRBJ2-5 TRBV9 TGTGCCAGCAGCTTTGGAGGGGCGGCGGAGACCCAGTACTTC CASSFGGAAETQYF
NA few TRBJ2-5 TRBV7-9 TGTGCCAGCAGCTTCCGTAGCTTACAAGAGACCCAGTACTTC CASSFRSLQETQYF
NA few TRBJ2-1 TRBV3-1 TGTGCCAGCAGCCAAGACCTCAGGGGGGGGTTTGGGAATGAGCAGTTCTTC CASSQDLRGGFGNEQFF
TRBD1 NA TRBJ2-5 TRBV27 TGTGCCAGCAGTTCCTCGAGACAGGGAAGAGAGACCCAGTACTTC CASSSSRQGRETQYF
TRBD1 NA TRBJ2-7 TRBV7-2 TGTGCCAGCAGCTTACCAGGGGGAATCTACGAGCAGTACTTC CASSLPGGIYEQYF
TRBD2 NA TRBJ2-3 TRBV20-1 TGCAGTGCTAGACTTACCGGGACTAGCGGGGGCACAGATACGCAGTATTTT CSARLTGTSGGTDTQYF
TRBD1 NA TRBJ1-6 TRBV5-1 TGCGCCAGCAGGACAGGGGGCGAATATAATTCACCCCTCCACTTT CASRTGGEYNSPLHF
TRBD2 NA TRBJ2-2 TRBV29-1 TGCATCGCGGGGGGAGCGGACACCGGGGAGCTGTTTTTT CIAGGADTGELFF
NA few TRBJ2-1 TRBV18 TGTGCCAGCTCACCCTACCAGGAGAATGAGCAGTTCTTC CASSPYQENEQFF
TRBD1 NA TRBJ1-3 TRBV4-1 TGCGCCAGCAGCCACACAGGGACAGGCCACTTCTCTGGAAACATCATATATTTT CASSHTGTGHFSGNIIYF
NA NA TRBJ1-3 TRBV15 TGTGCCACCAGCAGAGATGGCAGCTCTGGAAACACCATATATTTT CATSRDGSSGNTIYF
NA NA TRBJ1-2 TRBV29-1 TGCAGCGTTGAAAAAACACCCTATGGCTACACCTTC CSVEKTPYGYTF
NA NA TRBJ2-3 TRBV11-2 TGTGCCAGCAGCTTATCTTTGGTGGGGGACTTCACAGATACGCAGTATTTT CASSLSLVGDFTDTQYF
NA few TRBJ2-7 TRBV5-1 TGCGCCAGCAGCTTGGACGGAGCTCGCCCCTACGAGCAGTACTTC CASSLDGARPYEQYF
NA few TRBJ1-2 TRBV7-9 TGTGCCAGCAGCTTAGAGGGACTTTTACGGGGCTACACCTTC CASSLEGLLRGYTF
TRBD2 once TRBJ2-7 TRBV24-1 TGTGCCACCAGCGGGACTAGCGGGGGTCACGACTCCTACGAGCAGTACTTC CATSGTSGGHDSYEQYF
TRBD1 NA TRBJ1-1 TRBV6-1 TGTGCCAGCAGAGACTGGGGGGGACAGGGTGGGAACACTGAAGCTTTCTTT CASRDWGGQGGNTEAFF
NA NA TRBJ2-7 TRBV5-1 TGCGCCAGCAGCGCGGACAGCCCCTCCTACGAGCAGTACTTC CASSADSPSYEQYF
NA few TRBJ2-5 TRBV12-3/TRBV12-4 TGTGCCAGCAGTGCCGGGCCCCGAGAGACCCAGTACTTC CASSAGPRETQYF
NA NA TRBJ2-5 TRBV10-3 TGTGCCATAGGGGGGGCCGAAGAGACCCAGTACTTC CAIGGAEETQYF
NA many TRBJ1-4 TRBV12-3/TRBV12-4 TGTGCCAGCAGTTTAGGGGTCGAAAAACTGTTTTTT CASSLGVEKLFF
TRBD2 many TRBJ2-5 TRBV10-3 TGTGCCATCTCTAGCGGGGGTCAAGAGACCCAGTACTTC CAISSGGQETQYF
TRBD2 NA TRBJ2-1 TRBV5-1 TGCGCCAGCAGACAAGGACTAGCGGGGGTGAATGAGCAGTTCTTC CASRQGLAGVNEQFF
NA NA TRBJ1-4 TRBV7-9 TGTGCCAGCAGCCTCGACCCGCTGGGGACTAATGAAAAACTGTTTTTT CASSLDPLGTNEKLFF
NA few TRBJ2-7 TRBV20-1 TGCAGTGCTAACCCCGGGCAATCACCCTACGAGCAGTACTTC CSANPGQSPYEQYF
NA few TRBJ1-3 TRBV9 TGTGCCAGCAGTGCATCAGGCCCTGGAAACACCATATATTTT CASSASGPGNTIYF
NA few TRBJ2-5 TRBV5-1 TGCGCCAGCAGCTTGGACGGGGGGCATGAGACCCAGTACTTC CASSLDGGHETQYF
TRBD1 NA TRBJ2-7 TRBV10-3 TGTGCCATCAGTTCGGGACAGGGGGTTTACGAGCAGTACTTC CAISSGQGVYEQYF
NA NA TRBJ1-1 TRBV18 TGTGCCAGCTCACCACCGGGACACTCGAACACTGAAGCTTTCTTT CASSPPGHSNTEAFF